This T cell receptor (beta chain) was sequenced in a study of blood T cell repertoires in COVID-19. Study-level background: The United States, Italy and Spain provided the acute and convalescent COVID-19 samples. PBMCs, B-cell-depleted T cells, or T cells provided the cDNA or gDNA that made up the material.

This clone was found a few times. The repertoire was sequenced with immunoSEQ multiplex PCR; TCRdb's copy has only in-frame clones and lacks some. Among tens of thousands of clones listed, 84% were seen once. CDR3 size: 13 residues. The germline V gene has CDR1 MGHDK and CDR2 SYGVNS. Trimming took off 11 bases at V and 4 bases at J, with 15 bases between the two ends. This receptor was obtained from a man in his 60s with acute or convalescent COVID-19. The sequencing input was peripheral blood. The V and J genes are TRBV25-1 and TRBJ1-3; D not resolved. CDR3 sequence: CACGRGRGNTIYF. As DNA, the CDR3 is TGTGCCTGCGGGCGGGGTAGAGGAAACACCATATATTTT.